This T cell receptor beta chain was observed in a study of response to subunit inactivated influenza vaccine. TCRdb reanalysed the RT-PCR reads using MiXCR and keeps one entry per CDR3 protein. Here the sample spans more than 550,000 distinct CDR3 sequences, over 9% being singletons. The same data also contributed to another study, on T cells expressing NK-cell markers. In that study: UMIs were included in TCR beta cDNA generated by 5'RACE template switching.

The sequence was obtained from a man aged 45 to 65 who received an inactivated influenza vaccine. Sequenced here: PBMCs from blood, sampled on the day of vaccination.

CDR3 sequence (DNA): TGTGCCAGCAGCTGGGGGACAGGGTTGTCCGGGGAGCTGTTTTTT. Protein product: CASSWGTGLSGELFF. This chain links TRBV5-5 with TRBJ2-2; 9 bases map to TRBD1. The germline CDR1 and CDR2 sequences are SGHKS and YYEKEE (reference sequence). The CDR3 has 15 residues. The J segment lost 6 bases and the V segment lost 3 bases, leaving 6 bases of the junction unmatched.